The clone carrying this T cell receptor (beta chain) was recorded once. Clones were sequenced by immunoSEQ multiplex PCR, and TCRdb holds only the in-frame ones, with some missing. The data contain tens of thousands of clones, about nine tenths of them singletons. This sample stems from a study of T cell changes during pregnancy in multiple sclerosis. With 3 bases removed from V and 1 base from J, the gap between germline ends came to 7 bases. The CDR3 contains 13 residues. Germline CDR1 is GTSNPN and CDR2 is SVGIG (reference sequence). This TCR derives from a female donor in good health, enrolled as a control in a pregnancy study. The chain combines TRBV30 with TRBJ1-5, with D perhaps TRBD1 (5 bases). Source: peripheral blood, taken after pregnancy. This chain's CDR3 is CAWSGGSNQPQHF. The CDR3 nucleotides are TGTGCCTGGAGCGGGGGGAGCAATCAGCCCCAGCATTTT.